The 18 T cell receptor beta chains reported below all come from one sample, sequenced in a study of shared clonotypes between healthy human individuals. The table came from immunoSEQ multiplex PCR; TCRdb's copy has only in-frame clones and leaves some out. The sample lists 2 million to 2.5 million clones, 90% to 96% seen once, with approximately 0.13% in the top ten. Sequencing was done on a sample of naive CD4+ T cells sorted from blood. The subset was: CD45RA+ positively selected. The receptors stem from a man aged 18 to 30 in good health.

V is TRBV5-1 and J is TRBJ1-1; 7 nucleotides agree with TRBD1. The germline CDR1 and CDR2 sequences are SGHRS and YFSETQ. V was clipped by 4 bases and J by 0 bases; unmatched bases: 6. The CDR3 totals 15 residues. The CDR3 region is CASSHGDRMNTEAFF. The DNA of the CDR3 is TGCGCCAGCAGCCATGGGGACAGAATGAACACTGAAGCTTTCTTT.

The gene calls are TRBV30 and TRBJ2-2, with 7 positions matching TRBD1. The CDR3 is made up of 14 amino acids. The germline gives CDR1 GTSNPN, CDR2 SVGIG (reference sequence). V was clipped by 1 base and J by 6 bases; unmatched bases: 5. CDR3 amino acids: CAWSAGGYSGELFF. CDR3 nucleotides: TGTGCCTGGAGTGCAGGGGGATATTCCGGGGAGCTGTTTTTT.

This clone was counted a single time. The rearrangement links TRBV7-9 to TRBJ1-1, with D possibly being TRBD1 (5 bases). Trimming pared 2 bases from V and 2 bases from J, leaving 12 bases between. Per the germline V gene, CDR1 is SEHNR and CDR2 is FQNEAQ (reference sequence). The CDR3 has 15 amino acids. The CDR3 DNA sequence: TGTGCCAGCAGCTTATTCCGGGACCTAAACACTGAAGCTTTCTTT. It translates to CASSLFRDLNTEAFF.

This chain uses TRBV18 with TRBJ2-7; D is unresolved. The CDR3 is made up of 13 amino acids. Deletions cut 5 bases from V and 3 bases from J, with 11 bases between. The germline V gene encodes CDR1 KGHSH and CDR2 LQKENI. CDR3: CASSSPPDYEQYF. The CDR3 bases are TGTGCCAGCTCATCTCCCCCAGACTACGAGCAGTACTTC.

This chain joins TRBV5-1 and TRBJ1-6, with 9 bases fitting TRBD1. Looked up from germline, CDR1 is SGHRS and CDR2 is YFSETQ. V lost 4 bases and J lost 10; bases outside the gene matches: 12. CDR3 length: 16 residues. The CDR3 DNA reads as TGCGCCAGCAGCGTCGGGACAGGGTGGGAAGGGTCACCCCTCCACTTT. Its translation: CASSVGTGWEGSPLHF.

J is TRBJ2-1 and V is TRBV4-1; perhaps TRBD2 as D (5 bases). The CDR3 has 15 residues. The germline V and J ends were trimmed by 3 bases and 5 bases, with 14 bases remaining between them. Germline CDR1 MGHRA, CDR2 YSYEKL. In DNA form, the CDR3 reads TGCGCCAGCAGCCACCAGAGGGCAGCCGACAATGAGCAGTTCTTC. Its translation: CASSHQRAADNEQFF.

The rearrangement uses TRBV4-2 and TRBJ1-1; TRBD1 matches at 11 bases. Losses at the gene ends were 1 base for V and 8 bases for J; bases not matched to a gene: 6. This CDR3 spans 15 amino acids. From germline, CDR1 is LGHNA and CDR2 YNFKEQ. The CDR3 loop reads CASSQADRGLTEAFF. The CDR3, as DNA: TGTGCCAGCAGCCAAGCGGACAGGGGGCTAACGGAAGCTTTCTTT.

J is TRBJ2-5 and V is TRBV7-2, with a weak D call TRBD1 (6 bases). CDR1 is SGHTA, CDR2 FQGNSA, per germline. The CDR3 has 15 residues. Trimming stripped 1 base from V and 5 bases from J, with 14 bases between. The CDR3 spells CASSLGIPRGETQYF. The CDR3 DNA sequence: TGTGCCAGCAGCTTAGGAATTCCTAGGGGGGAGACCCAGTACTTC. Supplemented by reference TRBV7-2 and TRBJ2-5, the full variable domain reads GAGVSQSPSNKVTEKGKDVELRCDPISGHTALYWYRQSLGQGLEFLIYFQGNSAPDKSGLPSDRFSAERTGGSVSTLTIQRTQQEDSAVYLCASSLGIPRGETQYFGPGTRLLVL.

This clone appeared once. This CDR3 is also generated by other DNA sequences in the sample. V and J are TRBV5-1 and TRBJ1-1; no clear D. V was cut by 4 bases and J by 1 base, with 11 bases left in between. The germline V gene encodes CDR1 SGHRS and CDR2 YFSETQ. The CDR3 runs 14 residues. CDR3 nucleotide sequence: TGCGCCAGCAGCCCGTCCCCAGGGAACACTGAAGCTTTCTTT. This sequence encodes CASSPSPGNTEAFF.

Details on this clone: At the DNA level, this CDR3 is encoded by other sequences in the same sample as well. The genes are TRBV2 and TRBJ2-1; D remains ambiguous. Germline V gene data show CDR1 as SNHLY and CDR2 as FYNNEI. This CDR3 is 11 amino acids long. The V and J ends lost 3 bases and 8 bases respectively, with 5 bases between them. CDR3 coding DNA: TGTGCCAGCAGTGAGTGGGATGAGCAGTTCTTC. It specifies CASSEWDEQFF.

V is TRBV9 and J is TRBJ2-2, with 8 bases matching TRBD1. This CDR3 is 16 amino acids long. CDR1 SGDLS and CDR2 YYNGEE come from the germline V gene. With 4 bases clipped from V and 2 bases from J, the junction kept 7 bases outside the gene matches. The CDR3 is CASSPWTGLNTGELFF. In DNA, the CDR3 is TGTGCCAGCAGCCCATGGACAGGGTTAAACACCGGGGAGCTGTTTTTT. The full variable domain, rest sourced from reference TRBV9 and TRBJ2-2, is DSGVTQTPKHLITATGQRVTLRCSPRSGDLSVYWYQQSLDQGLQFLIQYYNGEERAKGNILERFSAQQFPDLHSELNLSSLELGDSALYFCASSPWTGLNTGELFFGEGSRLTVL.

This sequence joins TRBV30 and TRBJ1-5; D is perhaps TRBD1 (6 bases). CDR1 and CDR2 (germline): GTSNPN, SVGIG (reference sequence). The CDR3 sequence is 13 residues long. The V end lost 3 bases, the J end lost 7 bases, and 13 bases lay between the germline ends. Here the CDR3 reads CAWRKKGVQPQHF. The CDR3 DNA follows: TGTGCCTGGAGGAAGAAGGGGGTGCAGCCCCAGCATTTT.

J is TRBJ1-2 and V is TRBV28, with D tentatively TRBD1 (5 bases). The CDR3 consists of 14 residues. Trimming pared 6 bases from V and 7 bases from J, leaving 18 bases between. From germline, CDR1 is MDHEN and CDR2 SYDVKM. The CDR3 nucleotides read TGTGCCAGCAGCTCAACCGGACGGGGGGGTGGCTACACCTTC. Amino acids: CASSSTGRGGGYTF.

This clone was observed a few times. The chain employs TRBV2 and TRBJ1-2, with unresolved D. Germline V CDR1 and CDR2: SNHLY, FYNNEI. The CDR3 runs 13 residues. V lost 6 bases and J lost 2, with 10 bases in between. CDR3: CASRSNLNYGYTF. The CDR3 DNA follows: TGTGCCAGCAGGAGTAACTTAAACTATGGCTACACCTTC. The full variable domain, in which reference TRBV2 and TRBJ1-2 provide the parts outside the CDR3, is EPEVTQTPSHQVTQMGQEVILRCVPISNHLYFYWYRQILGQKVEFLVSFYNNEISEKSEIFDDQFSVERPDGSNFTLKIRSTKLEDSAMYFCASRSNLNYGYTFGSGTRLTVV.

This chain uses TRBV6-6 with TRBJ1-1; weak D call: TRBD1 (6 bases). Germline lookup yields CDR1 MNHNY and CDR2 SVGAGI (reference sequence). The CDR3 covers 14 residues. The germline V and J ends were trimmed by 3 bases and 1 base, with 9 bases remaining between them. This CDR3 is CASSYQGRNTEAFF. The CDR3, as DNA: TGTGCCAGCAGTTATCAGGGGAGGAACACTGAAGCTTTCTTT.

This sequence joins TRBV28 and TRBJ2-7, with D unresolved. CDR1 is MDHEN, CDR2 SYDVKM, per germline. Trimming cost V 9 bases and J 0 bases, with 15 bases left between them. CDR3 size: 14 residues. CDR3 sequence (DNA): TGTGCCAGTACTGCGCAAGATCTCTCCTACGAGCAGTACTTC. It yields the protein CASTAQDLSYEQYF.

This rearrangement joins TRBV5-4 to TRBJ1-4; D not certain. With 3 bases removed from V and 3 bases from J, the gap between germline ends came to 6 bases. This CDR3 comprises 13 residues. Per germline, CDR1 SGHNT and CDR2 YYREEE (reference sequence). The CDR3 region is CASSSTANEKLFF. The CDR3 coding sequence is TGTGCCAGCAGCTCAACAGCTAATGAAAAACTGTTTTTT.

The chain combines TRBV13 with TRBJ1-2; D might be TRBD1 (5 bases). V was clipped by 3 bases and J by 7 bases, with 9 bases between them. Per the germline V gene, CDR1 is PRHDT and CDR2 is FYEKMQ (reference sequence). The CDR3 consists of 12 residues. The CDR3 region is CASSLGGTGYTF. CDR3 sequence (DNA): TGTGCCAGCAGCTTGGGGGGAACTGGCTACACCTTC.